This T cell receptor (beta chain) was found in a study of T cells after yellow fever vaccination. On the study more broadly: SMART-Seq v4 Ultra Low Input prepared the low-cell-number fractions.

Template switching with 5'RACE generated the TCR cDNA and added a universal primer site and UMIs. MiXCR was run by TCRdb on the 5' RACE reads, yielding one entry per CDR3 protein. Found here are about 120,000 distinct CDR3 sequences, roughly 15% of them singletons; the top ten hold roughly 47%. V lost 5 bases, J lost 2 bases, and 16 bases lay in between. Germline CDR1 MNHEY, CDR2 SVGAGI. The CDR3 runs 16 residues. This chain connects TRBV6-5 to TRBJ1-5; D gene uncertain. The material sequenced was CD8+ T cells sorted from PBMCs, taken 5 days after the yellow fever booster vaccination. The sequence derives from a man between 18 and 29 years old who received the YFV17D yellow fever vaccine. The CDR3, as DNA: TGTGCCAGCAGTCTCGCCGCGGGGATAGGCAATCAGCCCCAGCATTTT. Translating gives CASSLAAGIGNQPQHF.